Listed here is a single TCR beta chain. The record originates from a study of blood T cell repertoires in COVID-19. As for the study in general: Researchers got acute and convalescent COVID-19 samples from the United States, Italy and Spain.

V lost 3 bases to trimming and J lost 7 bases, with 12 bases between them. Germline CDR1 ENHRY, CDR2 SYGVKD. The CDR3 length is 14 residues. Measured with immunoSEQ multiplex PCR; TCRdb has only the in-frame clones, and not every one. The table has roughly 50,000 clones, about nine tenths seen once. The clonotype comes from a man between 65 and 85 years old with acute or convalescent COVID-19. Sequenced sample: peripheral blood. The chain is built from TRBV10-3 and TRBJ1-4; perhaps TRBD1 as D (5 bases). The CDR3 DNA reads as TGTGCCATCAGTGATAGTCGGGGGGGTGAAAAACTGTTTTTT. Its protein product is CAISDSRGGEKLFF.